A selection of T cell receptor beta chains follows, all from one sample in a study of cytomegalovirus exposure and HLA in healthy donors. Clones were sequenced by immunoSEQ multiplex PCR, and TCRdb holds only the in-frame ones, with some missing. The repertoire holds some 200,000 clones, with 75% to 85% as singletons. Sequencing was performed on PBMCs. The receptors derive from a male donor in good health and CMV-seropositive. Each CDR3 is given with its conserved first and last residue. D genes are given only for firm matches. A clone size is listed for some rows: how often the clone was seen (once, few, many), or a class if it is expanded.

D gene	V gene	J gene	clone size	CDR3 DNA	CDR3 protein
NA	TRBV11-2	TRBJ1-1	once	TGTGCCAGCAGCTTAGTCCCGGGGAACACTGAAGCTTTCTTT	CASSLVPGNTEAFF
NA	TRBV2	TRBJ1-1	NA	TGTGCCAGCAGTGGGACAAACACTGAAGCTTTCTTT	CASSGTNTEAFF
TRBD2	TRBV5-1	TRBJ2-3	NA	TGCGCCAGCAGCTTGTATAGCGGGGCCACAGATACGCAGTATTTT	CASSLYSGATDTQYF
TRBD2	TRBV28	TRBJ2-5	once	TGTGCCAGCCAGACTAGCGGGAGGTACCAAGAGACCCAGTACTTC	CASQTSGRYQETQYF
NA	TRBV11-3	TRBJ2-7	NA	TGTGCCAGCAGCTTAGCGAGCGGAGCAGCCTACGAGCAGTACTTC	CASSLASGAAYEQYF
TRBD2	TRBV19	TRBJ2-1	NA	TGTGCCAGTAGTATGCGGGAGGACTCCTACAATGAGCAGTTCTTC	CASSMREDSYNEQFF
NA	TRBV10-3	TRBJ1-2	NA	TGTGCCATTAGTGGGACTTTTTCTAACTATGGCTACACCTTC	CAISGTFSNYGYTF
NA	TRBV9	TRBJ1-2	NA	TGTGCCAGCAGCGTAGGGCGGTTGACTAGCTATGGCTACACCTTC	CASSVGRLTSYGYTF
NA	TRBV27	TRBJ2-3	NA	TGTGCCAGCAGTTTATTAGGCGGGGATACGCAGTATTTT	CASSLLGGDTQYF
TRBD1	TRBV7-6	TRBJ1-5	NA	TGTGCCAGCAGCCCTGGGACAGGGAGTCAGCCCCAGCATTTT	CASSPGTGSQPQHF
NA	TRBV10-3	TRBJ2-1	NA	TGTGCCATCAGTGGAGGACAGTTTTCCTACAATGAGCAGTTCTTC	CAISGGQFSYNEQFF
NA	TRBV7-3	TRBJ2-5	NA	TGTGCCAGCAGCTCCACTCCGACCTTCATCAGGGAGACCCAGTACTTC	CASSSTPTFIRETQYF
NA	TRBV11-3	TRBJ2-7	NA	TGTGCCAGCAGCTTAGCGCCGGGAGAGCAGTACTTC	CASSLAPGEQYF
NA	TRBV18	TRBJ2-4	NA	TGTGCCAGCTCGCCGGGGGAACGGAACATTCAGTACTTC	CASSPGERNIQYF
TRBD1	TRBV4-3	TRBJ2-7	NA	TGCGCCAGCAGCCAAGGGACAGGAGTCTACGAGCAGTACTTC	CASSQGTGVYEQYF
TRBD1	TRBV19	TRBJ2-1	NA	TGTGCCAGTAGTCCAAGGACAGGAGAATTGCATGAGCAGTTCTTC	CASSPRTGELHEQFF
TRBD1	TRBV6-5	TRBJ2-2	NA	TGTGCCAGCAGCCGGGACAGGGAGACCGGGGAGCTGTTTTTT	CASSRDRETGELFF
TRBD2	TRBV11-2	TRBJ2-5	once	TGTGCCAGCAGCTTTAGCGGGAATCGTCTTGAGACCCAGTACTTC	CASSFSGNRLETQYF
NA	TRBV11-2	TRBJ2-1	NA	TGTGCCAGCAGCTCGCAGGGAGGGGGTGAGCAGTTCTTC	CASSSQGGGEQFF
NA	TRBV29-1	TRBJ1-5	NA	TGCAGCGTTGGACAGTTTAATCAGCCCCAGCATTTT	CSVGQFNQPQHF
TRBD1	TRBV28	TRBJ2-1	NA	TGTGCCAGCAGTTTACGGGGCCGGGACAGAAGGAACGGTGAGCAGTTCTTC	CASSLRGRDRRNGEQFF
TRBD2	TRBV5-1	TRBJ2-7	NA	TGCGCCAGCAGCCAAGGGACTAGCGGGATCGCCTACGAGCAGTACTTC	CASSQGTSGIAYEQYF
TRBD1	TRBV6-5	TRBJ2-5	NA	TGTGCCAGCAGTTACTGGACAGGGGCCCAAGAGACCCAGTACTTC	CASSYWTGAQETQYF
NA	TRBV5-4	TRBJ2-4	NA	TGTGCCAGCAGCCCGGGGGATAGTGTAGCCAAAAACATTCAGTACTTC	CASSPGDSVAKNIQYF
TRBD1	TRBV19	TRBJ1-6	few	TGTGCCAGTGGGCCCGGGACAGGGTCCTCACCCCTCCACTTT	CASGPGTGSSPLHF
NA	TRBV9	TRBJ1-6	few	TGTGCCAGCAGCGTAGATTCAGGGAAAGAGGATAATTCACCCCTCCACTTT	CASSVDSGKEDNSPLHF
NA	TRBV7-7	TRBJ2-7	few	TGTGCTAGCAGCCCCAGGGGAGGGGGGGACGAGCAGTACTTC	CASSPRGGGDEQYF
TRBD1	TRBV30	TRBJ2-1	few	TGTGCCTGGTGCAGGGGGTACAACGATGAGCAGTTCTTC	CAWCRGYNDEQFF
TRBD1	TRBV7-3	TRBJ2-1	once	TGTGCCAGCAGCTTAAGACAGGGAGTTCAGTTATACAATGAGCAGTTCTTC	CASSLRQGVQLYNEQFF
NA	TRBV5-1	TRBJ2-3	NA	TGCGCCACGGCAACGGGAGATACGCAGTATTTT	CATATGDTQYF
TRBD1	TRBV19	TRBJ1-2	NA	TGTGCCAGTAGTATAGATCCAGGGGGCTACTATGGCTACACCTTC	CASSIDPGGYYGYTF
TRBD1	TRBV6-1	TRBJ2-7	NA	TGTGCCAGCAGTGCCGGACAGGGGAAGCAACTCTACGAGCAGTACTTC	CASSAGQGKQLYEQYF
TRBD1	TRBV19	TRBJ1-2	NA	TGTGCCAGTGGCCGACAGGGGACCTATGGCTACACCTTC	CASGRQGTYGYTF
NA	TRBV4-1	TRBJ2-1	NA	TGCGCCAGCAGCCAAGATTACGGCTACAATGAGCAGTTCTTC	CASSQDYGYNEQFF
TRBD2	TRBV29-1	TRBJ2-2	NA	TGCAGCGTTGGGGGACTAGCGGGAGAAGCCGGGGAGCTGTTTTTT	CSVGGLAGEAGELFF
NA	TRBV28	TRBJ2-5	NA	TGTGCCAGCAGCTCTCTGACAGGTAGCGTGGAGACCCAGTACTTC	CASSSLTGSVETQYF
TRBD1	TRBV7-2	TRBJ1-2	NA	TGTGCCAGCAGCTTAGACGGGACAGGTCTCATCTATGGCTACACCTTC	CASSLDGTGLIYGYTF
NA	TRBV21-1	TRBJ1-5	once	TGTGCCAGCAGCAAAAGCCTTTTTCAGCCCCAGCATTTT	CASSKSLFQPQHF
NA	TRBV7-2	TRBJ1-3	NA	TGTGCCAGCAGCCTCACCCATTCGGGGTACTCTGGAAACACCATATATTTT	CASSLTHSGYSGNTIYF
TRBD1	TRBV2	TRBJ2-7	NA	TGTGCCAGCAAGAGGGGGCTCTCCTACGAGCAGTACTTC	CASKRGLSYEQYF
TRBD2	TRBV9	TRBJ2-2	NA	TGTGCCAGCAGCCCCAGCGGGGGGGATACCGGGGAGCTGTTTTTT	CASSPSGGDTGELFF
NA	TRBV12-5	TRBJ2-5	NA	TGTGCTAGTGGTACGGGGACCACGGGGGCCCAGTACTTC	CASGTGTTGAQYF
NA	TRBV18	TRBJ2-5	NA	TGTGCCAGCTCACCAGACAGCCGAGGGACCCAGTACTTC	CASSPDSRGTQYF
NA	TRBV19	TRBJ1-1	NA	TGTGCCAGTGTTAACCGACAGGCAAACACTGAAGCTTTCTTT	CASVNRQANTEAFF
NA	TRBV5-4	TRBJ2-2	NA	TGTGCCAGGGGGGCCGGGGACGGCACCGGGGAGCTGTTTTTT	CARGAGDGTGELFF
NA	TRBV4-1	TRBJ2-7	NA	TGCGCCAGCAGCCTCAACCCTCTGGCTGGCGAGCAGTACTTC	CASSLNPLAGEQYF
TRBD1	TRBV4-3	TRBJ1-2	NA	TGCGCCAGCAGCCAAGAGTGGACAGGGAGACTCTATGGCTACACCTTC	CASSQEWTGRLYGYTF